Presented here are 18 T cell receptor beta chains from one specimen sequenced in a study of T cell responses to AZD1222 COVID-19 vaccine. Profiled with immunoSEQ multiplex PCR; TCRdb holds only in-frame clones, not every one. The table records approximately 110,000 clones, 92% of them present only once. The source was peripheral blood, collected 28 days after the second AZD1222 dose. Receptors originate from an adult who received the AZD1222 COVID-19 vaccine.

The rearrangement links TRBV5-1 to TRBJ1-1, with TRBD1 identical over 7 bases. There are 13 residues in the CDR3. V shed 3 bases, J shed 3 bases, and the junction held 2 bases outside the gene matches. From germline, CDR1 is SGHRS and CDR2 YFSETQ. The CDR3 nucleotides read TGCGCCAGCAGCTACCAGGGGGACACTGAAGCTTTCTTT. Translated: CASSYQGDTEAFF. Filled out from reference TRBV5-1 and TRBJ1-1, the complete variable domain reads KAGVTQTPRYLIKTRGQQVTLSCSPISGHRSVSWYQQTPGQGLQFLFEYFSETQRNKGNFPGRFSGRQFSNSRSEMNVSTLELGDSALYLCASSYQGDTEAFFGQGTRLTVV.

The V gene is TRBV9, the J gene TRBJ1-5; 7 bases agree with TRBD1. The CDR3 has 18 residues. V was pared by 3 bases and J by 5 bases, with 17 bases of the junction left unmatched. Germline CDR1 is SGDLS and CDR2 is YYNGEE. CDR3 loop: CASSDFRDSYRSDQPQHF. DNA of the CDR3: TGTGCCAGCAGCGATTTCCGGGACAGTTATAGGTCGGATCAGCCCCAGCATTTT.

The V call is TRBV11-3, the J call TRBJ2-2; D ambiguous. There are 14 residues in the CDR3. V was cut by 3 bases and J by 0 bases, with 5 bases left in between. The germline gives CDR1 SGHNT, CDR2 YENEEA. CDR3 residues: CASSLGANTGELFF. The DNA for the CDR3 is TGTGCCAGCAGCTTGGGTGCGAACACCGGGGAGCTGTTTTTT.

The chain links TRBV7-9 to TRBJ2-2; unclear D gene. CDR3 length equals 15 residues. CDR1 is SEHNR and CDR2 is FQNEAQ in the germline V gene (reference sequence). V gave up 2 bases and J gave up 1 base, with 8 bases separating them. The CDR3 spells CASSLNNRNTGELFF. The DNA for the CDR3 is TGTGCCAGCAGCTTAAATAACCGGAACACCGGGGAGCTGTTTTTT.

The gene calls are TRBV9 and TRBJ1-2, with D uncertain. CDR3 length equals 15 residues. The germline V gene has CDR1 SGDLS and CDR2 YYNGEE. With 6 bases removed from V and 8 bases from J, the gap between germline ends came to 23 bases. Written as DNA, the CDR3 is TGTGCCAGCAACCTTAATGGGCAGTTCGTCGGGGGCTACACCTTC. It yields the protein CASNLNGQFVGGYTF.

The chain couples TRBV28 to TRBJ1-2; D not certain. V was shortened by 10 bases and J by 0 bases, with 18 bases between the two germline ends. Germline V CDR1 and CDR2: MDHEN, SYDVKM. The CDR3 totals 15 residues. The CDR3 nucleotides read TGTGCCACGGGAGGTAATATCCCAACTAACTATGGCTACACCTTC. Translation: CATGGNIPTNYGYTF.

This clone was picked up one time. CDR3 nucleotides: TGTGCCAGCAGCCAAGTCAGGGCCTATGGCTACACCTTC. Its translation is CASSQVRAYGYTF. The chain joins TRBV14 to TRBJ1-2; a weak D match, TRBD1 (5 bases). Germline V gene lookup returns CDR1 SGHDN and CDR2 FVKESK. Trimming removed 1 base at V and 4 bases at J, with 7 bases between. The CDR3 consists of 13 residues. Looking up the rest from reference TRBV14 and TRBJ1-2 gives the full variable domain: EAGVTQFPSHSVIEKGQTVTLRCDPISGHDNLYWYRRVMGKEIKFLLHFVKESKQDESGMPNNRFLAERTGGTYSTLKVQPAELEDSGVYFCASSQVRAYGYTFGSGTRLTVV.

The rearrangement uses TRBV27 and TRBJ2-1; D ambiguous. V lost 5 bases and J lost 7, with 15 bases in between. The CDR3 totals 14 residues. Looked up from germline, CDR1 is MNHEY and CDR2 is SMNVEV (reference sequence). Here the CDR3 DNA reads TGTGCCAGCAGTCTCCCGGTGGGTCTGAATGAGCAGTTCTTC. This translates into CASSLPVGLNEQFF.

This chain links TRBV10-3 with TRBJ1-1; no clear D gene. This CDR3 comprises 14 residues. The V and J ends lost 8 bases and 3 bases respectively, with 16 bases between them. CDR1 is ENHRY, CDR2 SYGVKD, per germline. The CDR3 sequence: CAIFEGSRHTEAFF. The CDR3 nucleotides read TGTGCCATCTTCGAGGGATCGCGTCACACTGAAGCTTTCTTT.

The chain recombines TRBV10-1 with TRBJ1-1; D might be TRBD1 (5 bases). Germline CDR1 and CDR2: WNHNN and SYGVQD (reference sequence). V was shortened by 0 bases and J by 5 bases, with 10 bases between the two germline ends. The CDR3 totals 14 residues. The CDR3 DNA sequence: TGCGCCAGCAGTGAGTCGGCGGGGCGGACTGAAGCTTTCTTT. Its protein product is CASSESAGRTEAFF.

The chain couples TRBV28 to TRBJ1-1; D not resolved. The V gene's germline CDR1 is MDHEN and CDR2 SYDVKM. The length of the CDR3 is 14 residues. V dropped 6 bases and J dropped 0 bases, with 11 bases sitting between them. CDR3 residues: CASRALSLNTEAFF. The CDR3 bases are TGTGCCAGCAGGGCACTCTCTTTGAACACTGAAGCTTTCTTT.

The CDR3 sequence is CASSKVGTGGFTNHGLAKYEQYF. CDR3 nucleotides: TGTGCCAGCAGCAAAGTGGGAACAGGGGGCTTCACCAACCACGGACTAGCGAAATACGAGCAGTACTTC. V and J are TRBV21-1 and TRBJ2-7; the D segment call TRBD2 is taken from the table without a DNA check. TRBV21-1 constitutes a pseudogene. CDR3 size: 23 residues.

V and J are TRBV28 and TRBJ1-2; D is possibly TRBD1 (6 bases). Trimming removed 6 bases at V and 8 bases at J, with 34 bases between. This CDR3 contains 19 residues. Germline loops: CDR1 MDHEN, CDR2 SYDVKM. This CDR3 reads CASRPFVYISGTGRRGYTF. In nucleotides, the CDR3 is TGTGCCAGCAGACCCTTCGTCTATATCTCGGGCACAGGGCGACGGGGCTACACCTTC.

This clone was detected only once. The chain employs TRBV6-4 and TRBJ2-3, with D possibly TRBD1 on 5 matching bases. V lost 6 bases, J lost 6 bases, and 13 bases lay in between. The germline V gene encodes CDR1 MRHNA and CDR2 SNTAGT. The CDR3 contains 13 residues. In DNA form, the CDR3 reads TGTGCCAGCAGCCAAAATAGGGGTGATACGCAGTATTTT. This encodes CASSQNRGDTQYF.

The chain employs TRBV7-5 and TRBJ2-5; the D call in the table, TRBD2, was not verified against the DNA. TRBV7-5 is a documented pseudogene. The CDR3 sequence is 14 residues long. Here the CDR3 DNA reads TGTGCCAGAAGCCCCCCCGGCGGAAAAGAGACCCAGTACTTC. Its translation is CARSPPGGKETQYF.

This clone is a singleton in its sample. The rearrangement joins TRBV19 to TRBJ1-1, with D unclear. The V end lost 1 base, the J end lost 1 base, and 7 bases lay between the germline ends. The CDR3 is 14 amino acids. Germline V gene sequence: CDR1 LNHDA, CDR2 SQIVND (reference sequence). The CDR3 DNA reads TGTGCCAGTAGTATAGGCCCAGCGAACACTGAAGCTTTCTTT. Its translation is CASSIGPANTEAFF.

The CDR3 reads CASIRTGGNYGYTF. CDR3 DNA: TGTGCCAGTATCCGAACAGGGGGCAACTATGGCTACACCTTC. This rearrangement joins TRBV19 to TRBJ1-2, with 9 bases fitting TRBD1. Germline-derived CDR1 and CDR2 are LNHDA and SQIVND (reference sequence). V dropped 7 bases and J dropped 2; count of bases not matched to a gene: 5. CDR3 length equals 14 residues. Full variable domain (remainder filled in from reference TRBV19 and TRBJ1-2): DGGITQSPKYLFRKEGQNVTLSCEQNLNHDAMYWYRQDPGQGLRLIYYSQIVNDFQKGDIAEGYSVSREKKESFPLTVTSAQKNPTAFYLCASIRTGGNYGYTFGSGTRLTVV.

V gene TRBV28 combines with J gene TRBJ1-2; D may be TRBD1 (6 bases). Trimming shortened V by 6 bases and J by 7 bases, and 12 bases separated the two germline ends. Germline V lookup: CDR1 MDHEN, CDR2 SYDVKM. The CDR3 has 12 amino acids. The CDR3 sequence is CASRNNRVGYTF. As DNA, the CDR3 is TGTGCCAGCAGAAATAACAGGGTTGGCTACACCTTC.